This TCR beta chain was obtained from a study of OX40 agonist ivuxolimab in advanced cancers. For the study at large: Participants averaged about 60 years of age (range roughly 23 to 79) and were roughly 80% male.

A history of autoimmune disease or systemic immunosuppression excluded patients. This table comes from immunoSEQ multiplex PCR, and its TCRdb copy is limited to in-frame clones, with some not included. The table lists about 41,000 clones, around four fifths of them singletons. This clone occurred once. J was trimmed by 5 bases and V by 4 bases; bases with no gene match: 9. This CDR3 comprises 15 residues. Germline CDR1 SGDLS, CDR2 YYNGEE. The chain has TRBV9 and TRBJ2-1; the match to TRBD2 covers 7 bases. The receptor was derived from an adult with an advanced solid tumor such as melanoma, head and neck, liver or kidney cancer. Sample: CD4+ or CD8+ T cells sorted from blood, taken in a trial of the OX40 agonist ivuxolimab. The CDR3 is CASSPTPREDNEQFF. CDR3 coding DNA: TGTGCCAGCAGCCCAACCCCACGGGAGGACAATGAGCAGTTCTTC.